One sample yielded the 7 T cell receptor beta chains listed below, sequenced in a study of blood T cell repertoires in COVID-19. The table came from immunoSEQ multiplex PCR; TCRdb's copy has only in-frame clones and leaves some out. The sample lists 200,000 to 250,000 clones; approximately 81% were seen once. The sample was peripheral blood. The receptors shown here come from a man aged 40-55 years with acute or convalescent COVID-19.

CDR3: CATSRGEGNQPQHF. In DNA, the CDR3 is TGTGCCACCAGCAGAGGTGAGGGCAATCAGCCCCAGCATTTT. This chain links TRBV15 with TRBJ1-5; D remains unclear. The germline V and J ends were trimmed by 1 base and 2 bases, with 6 bases remaining between them. CDR1 and CDR2 (germline): LNHNV, YYDKDF (reference sequence). The CDR3 sequence is 14 residues long. Filled out from reference TRBV15 and TRBJ1-5, the complete variable domain reads DAMVIQNPRYQVTQFGKPVTLSCSQTLNHNVMYWYQQKSSQAPKLLFHYYDKDFNNEADTPDNFQSRRPNTSFCFLDIRSPGLGDTAMYLCATSRGEGNQPQHFGDGTRLSIL.

This clone turned up a few times. The chain links TRBV9 to TRBJ1-2; 8 nucleotides line up with TRBD1. V dropped 4 bases and J dropped 3; count of bases not matched to a gene: 11. CDR3 length: 16 residues. CDR1 and CDR2 (germline): SGDLS, YYNGEE. CDR3 region: CASSPRQGARYYGYTF. Here the CDR3 DNA reads TGTGCCAGCAGCCCCCGGCAGGGGGCCCGCTACTATGGCTACACCTTC.

The chain employs TRBV12-3 or TRBV12-4 and TRBJ1-1; D unclear. The CDR3 sequence is 13 residues long. The ends were cut back, 2 bases at V and 1 base at J, with 5 bases in the middle. The CDR3 region has the DNA TGTGCCAGCAGTTTAAACAGGAACACTGAAGCTTTCTTT. This sequence encodes CASSLNRNTEAFF.

This clone appeared a few times. The rearrangement uses TRBV6-1 and TRBJ1-2; no firm D call. There are 14 residues in the CDR3. The V gene lost 3 bases and the J gene lost 4 bases, with 12 bases spanning the gap. CDR1 and CDR2 from the germline V gene are MNHNS and SASEGT. The CDR3 spells CASSEGRNSYGYTF. The CDR3 coding sequence is TGTGCCAGCAGTGAGGGGAGGAACAGCTATGGCTACACCTTC.

The chain is built from TRBV19 and TRBJ1-6, with 7 bases matching TRBD1. J gave up 10 bases and V 2 bases, and 20 bases lay outside the gene matches. From germline, CDR1 is LNHDA and CDR2 SQIVND (reference sequence). CDR3 length: 19 amino acids. The CDR3 here is CASSIQPGTAYLWGSPLHF. The CDR3 coding sequence is TGTGCCAGTAGTATACAACCCGGGACAGCCTACCTATGGGGGTCACCCCTCCACTTT.

The CDR3 reads CASSADDRNSPLHF. CDR3 sequence (DNA): TGTGCCAGCAGCGCGGACGACAGGAATTCACCCCTCCACTTT. J is TRBJ1-6 and V is TRBV3-1 (or the pseudogene TRBV3-2), with D perhaps TRBD1 (6 bases). Looked up from germline, CDR1 is LGHDT and CDR2 is YNNKEL (reference sequence). CDR3 length: 14 residues. Trimming removed 5 bases from V and 7 bases from J, with 12 bases in between.

The gene calls are TRBV6-4 and TRBJ1-6, with 9 bases fitting TRBD1. The CDR3 is 15 residues long. Germline V CDR1 and CDR2: MRHNA, SNTAGT. V gave up 4 bases and J gave up 7 bases; unmatched junction bases: 5. CDR3 nucleotide sequence: TGTGCCAGCAGTGTCGGGACAGGGCGCAATTCACCCCTCCACTTT. Residues: CASSVGTGRNSPLHF.